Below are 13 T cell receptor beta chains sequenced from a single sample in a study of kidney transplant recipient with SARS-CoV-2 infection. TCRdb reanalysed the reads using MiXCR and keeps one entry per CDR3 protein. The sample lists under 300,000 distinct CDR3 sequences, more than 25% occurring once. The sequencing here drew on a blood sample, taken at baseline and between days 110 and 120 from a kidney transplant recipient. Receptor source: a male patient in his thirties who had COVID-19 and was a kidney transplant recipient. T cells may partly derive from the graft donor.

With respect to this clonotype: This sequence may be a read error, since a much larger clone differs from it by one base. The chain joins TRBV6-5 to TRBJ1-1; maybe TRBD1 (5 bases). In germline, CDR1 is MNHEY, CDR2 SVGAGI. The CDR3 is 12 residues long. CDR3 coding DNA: TGTGCCAGCAGTCCCCACGGGGCCGAAGCTCTCTTT. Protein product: CASSPHGAEALF.

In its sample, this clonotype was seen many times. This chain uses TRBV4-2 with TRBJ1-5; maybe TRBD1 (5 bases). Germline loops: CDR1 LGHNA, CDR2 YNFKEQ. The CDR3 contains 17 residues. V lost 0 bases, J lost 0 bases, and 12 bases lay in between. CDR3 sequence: CASSQDDRGSSNQPQHF. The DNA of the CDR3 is TGTGCCAGCAGCCAAGATGACCGGGGGTCTAGCAATCAGCCCCAGCATTTT.

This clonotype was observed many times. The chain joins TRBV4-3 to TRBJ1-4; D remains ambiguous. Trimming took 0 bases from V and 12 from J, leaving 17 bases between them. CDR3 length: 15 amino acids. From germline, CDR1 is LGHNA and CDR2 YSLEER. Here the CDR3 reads CASSQELGMKVQLFF. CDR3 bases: TGCGCCAGCAGCCAAGAATTGGGGATGAAGGTTCAACTGTTTTTT.

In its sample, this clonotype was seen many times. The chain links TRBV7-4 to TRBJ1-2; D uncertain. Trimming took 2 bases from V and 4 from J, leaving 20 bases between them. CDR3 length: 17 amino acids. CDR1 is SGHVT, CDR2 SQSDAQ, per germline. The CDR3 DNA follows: TGTGCCAGCAGCTTACATGATTCAGCTCGAAAGACCTATGGCTACACCTTC. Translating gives CASSLHDSARKTYGYTF.

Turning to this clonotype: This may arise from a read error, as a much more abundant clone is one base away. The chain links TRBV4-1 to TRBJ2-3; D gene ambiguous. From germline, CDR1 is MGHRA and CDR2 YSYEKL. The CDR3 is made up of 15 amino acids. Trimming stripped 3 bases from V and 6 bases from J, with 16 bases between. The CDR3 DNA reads TGCGCCAGCAGCCAGGCAACGACGGACGGGGATACGCAGTATTTT. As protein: CASSQATTDGDTQYF.

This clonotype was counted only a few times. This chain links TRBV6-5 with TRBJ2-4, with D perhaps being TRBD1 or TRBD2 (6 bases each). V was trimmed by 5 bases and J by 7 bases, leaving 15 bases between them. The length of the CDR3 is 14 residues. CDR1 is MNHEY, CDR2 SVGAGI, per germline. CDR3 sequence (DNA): TGTGCCAGCAGTGAAACCGGGGGCAAGAACATTCAGTACTTC. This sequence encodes CASSETGGKNIQYF.

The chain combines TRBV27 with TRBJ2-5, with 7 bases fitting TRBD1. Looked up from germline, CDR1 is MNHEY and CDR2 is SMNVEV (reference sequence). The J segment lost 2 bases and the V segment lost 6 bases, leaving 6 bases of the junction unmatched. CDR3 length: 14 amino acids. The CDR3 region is CASRGGLPQETQYF. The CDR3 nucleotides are TGTGCCAGCAGAGGGGGCTTACCTCAAGAGACCCAGTACTTC.

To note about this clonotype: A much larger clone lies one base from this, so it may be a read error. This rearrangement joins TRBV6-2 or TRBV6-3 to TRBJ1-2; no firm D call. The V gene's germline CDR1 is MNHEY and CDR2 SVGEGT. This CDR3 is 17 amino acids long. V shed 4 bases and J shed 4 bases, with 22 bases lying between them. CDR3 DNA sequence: TGTGCCAGCAGTTCAAGCGGCTGCATCGGAAAGACCTATGGCTACACCTTC. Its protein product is CASSSSGCIGKTYGYTF.

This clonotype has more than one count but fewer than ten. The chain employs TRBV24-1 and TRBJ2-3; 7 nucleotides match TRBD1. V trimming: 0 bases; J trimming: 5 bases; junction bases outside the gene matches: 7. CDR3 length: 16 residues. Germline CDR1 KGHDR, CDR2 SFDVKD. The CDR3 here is CATSDLGDRGRDTQYF. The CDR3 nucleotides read TGTGCCACCAGTGATTTGGGGGACAGAGGGAGAGATACGCAGTATTTT.

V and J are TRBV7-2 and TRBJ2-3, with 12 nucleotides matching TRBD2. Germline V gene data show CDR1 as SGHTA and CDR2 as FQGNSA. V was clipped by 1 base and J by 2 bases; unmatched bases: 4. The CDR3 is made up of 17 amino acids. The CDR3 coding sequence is TGTGCCAGCAGCTTAGGAGGACTAGCGGGACCCACAGATACGCAGTATTTT. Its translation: CASSLGGLAGPTDTQYF.

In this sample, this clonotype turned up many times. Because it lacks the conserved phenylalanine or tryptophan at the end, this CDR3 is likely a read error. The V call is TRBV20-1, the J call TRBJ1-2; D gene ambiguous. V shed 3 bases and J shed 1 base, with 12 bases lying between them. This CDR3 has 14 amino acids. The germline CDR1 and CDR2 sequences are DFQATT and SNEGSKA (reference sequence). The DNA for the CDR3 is TGCAGTGCTAGCCCTCCCGGAGATAACTATGGCTACACCTCC. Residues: CSASPPGDNYGYTS.

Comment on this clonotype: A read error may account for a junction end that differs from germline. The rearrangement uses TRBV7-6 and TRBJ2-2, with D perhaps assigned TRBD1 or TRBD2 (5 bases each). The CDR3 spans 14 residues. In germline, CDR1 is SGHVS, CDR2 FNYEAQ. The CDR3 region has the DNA TGTACCAGCAGCTCGGGACCCAACACCGGGGAGCTGTTTTTT. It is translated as CTSSSGPNTGELFF.

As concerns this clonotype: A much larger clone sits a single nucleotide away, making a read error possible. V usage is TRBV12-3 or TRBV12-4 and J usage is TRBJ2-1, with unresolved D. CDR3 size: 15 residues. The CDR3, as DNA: TGTGCCAGCAGTTTAGCCGCTCGCTCCTACAATGAGCAGTCCTTC. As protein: CASSLAARSYNEQSF.